This T cell receptor (beta chain) was retrieved from a study of siplizumab effects on memory and regulatory T cells. Germline V lookup: CDR1 MNHEY, CDR2 SVGAGI. The CDR3 covers 14 residues. Trimming removed 6 bases from V and 3 bases from J, with 12 bases in between. In regard to this clone: Its specificity is unknown.

TCR templates numbering some 100,000 were assayed per sample. The method was immunoSEQ multiplex PCR; TCRdb's version includes in-frame clones alone and lacks a portion of them. This table has more than 85,000 clones, roughly 92% appearing once. Study-wide results and caveats: Siplizumab gave mappable alloreactive CD4+ clones an average Treg-derived fraction of under 70%, against around 30% in controls. Both greater diversity than memory cells and a major contribution to the alloresponse seemed to characterize naive T cells. In the presence of siplizumab, alloreactive sequences traceable to unstimulated CD4+ memory cells were significantly reduced.

Sequencing used CD4+ T cells sorted from blood. The receptor was derived from a human donor in good health. The chain combines TRBV6-5 with TRBJ1-5; D uncertain. The CDR3 region has the DNA TGTGCCAGCAGCCCCCGGGGAATCAATCAGCCCCAGCATTTT. As protein: CASSPRGINQPQHF.